Each of the 20 T cell receptor beta chains below was sequenced from the same sample in a study of OX40 agonist ivuxolimab in advanced cancers. The table came from immunoSEQ multiplex PCR; TCRdb's copy has only in-frame clones and leaves some out. This sample yields around 62,000 clones, of which over 75% are seen a single time; 0.27% belongs to the top ten. Here the sequenced sample was CD4+ or CD8+ T cells sorted from blood, taken in a trial of the OX40 agonist ivuxolimab. The receptors stem from an adult with an advanced solid tumor such as melanoma, head and neck, liver or kidney cancer.

The rearrangement links TRBV7-2 to TRBJ2-1; 7 nucleotides agree with TRBD2. With V trimmed by 6 bases and J by 1 base, 12 bases remained unmatched. Germline V gene sequence: CDR1 SGHTA, CDR2 FQGNSA. CDR3 size: 17 residues. CDR3 loop: CASSLAVGGGSYNEQFF. CDR3 bases: TGTGCCAGCAGTCTAGCGGTGGGCGGGGGATCCTACAATGAGCAGTTCTTC.

Regarding this clone: This CDR3 is missing its conserved last phenylalanine or tryptophan, likely due to a read error. The chain couples TRBV18 to TRBJ1-1; D unresolved. Trimming shortened V by 0 bases and J by 1 base, and 6 bases separated the two germline ends. This CDR3 has 14 amino acids. Germline V lookup: CDR1 KGHSH, CDR2 LQKENI. In DNA form, the CDR3 reads TGTGCCAGCTCACCACCGGCCACGAACACTGAAGCTTTCCTT. Translated: CASSPPATNTEAFL.

V and J are TRBV4-2 and TRBJ1-1; a weak D match, TRBD1 (6 bases). With 2 bases removed from V and 4 bases from J, the gap between germline ends came to 20 bases. Per germline, CDR1 LGHNA and CDR2 YNFKEQ. CDR3 length: 17 amino acids. The CDR3 nucleotides are TGTGCCAGCAGCCAATATATAACAGGGCCACGCGGCACTGAAGCTTTCTTT. Protein product: CASSQYITGPRGTEAFF.

V and J are TRBV2 and TRBJ2-5, with 9 bases identical to TRBD2. This CDR3 comprises 17 residues. From germline, CDR1 is SNHLY and CDR2 FYNNEI. V lost 6 bases to trimming and J lost 2 bases; unmatched junction nucleotides: 13. The CDR3 region has the DNA TGTGCCAGCAGGGACCGCAAGGCGGGAGGGAAACAAGAGACCCAGTACTTC. Its translation: CASRDRKAGGKQETQYF.

The chain recombines TRBV12-5 with TRBJ1-3; 9 positions match TRBD1. The junction had 8 bases not matched to a gene; V was cut back by 5 bases and J by 0 bases. Germline lookup yields CDR1 LGHNT and CDR2 FRNRAP. The CDR3 spans 17 residues. The CDR3 loop reads CASGPTTGGYSGNTIYF. The CDR3 DNA sequence: TGTGCTAGTGGTCCCACGACAGGGGGATACTCTGGAAACACCATATATTTT. Filled out from reference TRBV12-5 and TRBJ1-3, the complete variable domain reads DARVTQTPRHKVTEMGQEVTMRCQPILGHNTVFWYRQTMMQGLELLAYFRNRAPLDDSGMPKDRFSAEMPDATLATLKIQPSEPRDSAVYFCASGPTTGGYSGNTIYFGEGSWLTVV.

V usage is TRBV19 and J usage is TRBJ2-1; weak D call: TRBD1 (6 bases). Germline lookup yields CDR1 LNHDA and CDR2 SQIVND (reference sequence). The CDR3 totals 15 residues. Trimming stripped 1 base from V and 7 bases from J, with 14 bases between. CDR3: CASSIAGGLWNEQFF. CDR3 sequence (DNA): TGTGCCAGTAGTATAGCTGGGGGCTTGTGGAATGAGCAGTTCTTC. Using reference TRBV19 and TRBJ2-1 for the parts outside the CDR3, the full variable domain is DGGITQSPKYLFRKEGQNVTLSCEQNLNHDAMYWYRQDPGQGLRLIYYSQIVNDFQKGDIAEGYSVSREKKESFPLTVTSAQKNPTAFYLCASSIAGGLWNEQFFGPGTRLTVL.

The J gene is TRBJ1-5, the V gene TRBV28; D perhaps matches TRBD1 (5 bases). V shed 2 bases and J shed 0 bases, with 20 bases lying between them. The CDR3 has 19 amino acids. CDR1 and CDR2 from the germline V gene are MDHEN and SYDVKM. This CDR3 reads CASSLGSRVGDYSNQPQHF. DNA for the CDR3: TGTGCCAGCAGTTTAGGATCCAGGGTGGGGGATTATAGCAATCAGCCCCAGCATTTT.

The chain is built from TRBV29-1 and TRBJ1-1; D perhaps matches TRBD1 (6 bases). CDR1 and CDR2 (germline): SQVTM, ANQGSEA. The V and J ends lost 2 bases and 11 bases respectively, with 18 bases between them. The length of the CDR3 is 13 residues. This CDR3 is CSVEPGTKGGAFF. In DNA form, the CDR3 reads TGCAGCGTTGAACCTGGGACAAAAGGTGGGGCTTTCTTT.

The chain links TRBV19 to TRBJ1-2; no clear D gene. This CDR3 region has 14 residues. Germline V lookup: CDR1 LNHDA, CDR2 SQIVND (reference sequence). With 3 bases removed from V and 8 bases from J, the gap between germline ends came to 16 bases. CDR3 sequence (DNA): TGTGCCAGTAGTATGATGACGATCGGTAACGGCTACACCTTC. This translates into CASSMMTIGNGYTF.

There are a few counts of this clone. Written as DNA, the CDR3 is TGTGCCAGTAGGCCGGGACAGGGGGCTCAGGGCTACACCTTC. It translates to CASRPGQGAQGYTF. This chain joins TRBV19 and TRBJ1-2, with 12 bases lining up with TRBD1. Trimming at V came to 6 bases and at J to 8 bases, leaving 7 bases not matched to a gene. The CDR3 is 14 residues long. Per the germline V gene, CDR1 is LNHDA and CDR2 is SQIVND (reference sequence).

The chain couples TRBV2 to TRBJ1-1, with unresolved D. Germline assignment: CDR1 SNHLY and CDR2 FYNNEI. V shed 4 bases and J shed 4 bases, with 16 bases lying between them. The CDR3 sequence is 15 residues long. CDR3 amino acids: CASSAIGNVGTEAFF. The CDR3 DNA reads TGTGCCAGCAGTGCGATCGGGAATGTGGGCACTGAAGCTTTCTTT.

This sequence joins TRBV19 and TRBJ1-5; TRBD1 matches at 7 bases. Trimming cost V 0 bases and J 7 bases; bases outside gene matches: 0. The germline V gene has CDR1 LNHDA and CDR2 SQIVND (reference sequence). The CDR3 is made up of 13 amino acids. The CDR3 DNA sequence: TGTGCCAGTAGTATAGAAGGGGGCCAGCCCCAGCATTTT. This gives the protein CASSIEGGQPQHF.

The chain is built from TRBV15 and TRBJ2-7; either TRBD1 or TRBD2 may fit D (6 bases each). The germline gives CDR1 LNHNV, CDR2 YYDKDF (reference sequence). Trimming cost V 9 bases and J 4 bases, with 22 bases left between them. This CDR3 contains 15 residues. The CDR3 sequence is CATAEDEGGIYEQYF. CDR3 DNA sequence: TGTGCCACTGCCGAGGACGAAGGGGGGATATACGAGCAGTACTTC.

This chain links TRBV5-1 with TRBJ2-7; 7 bases line up with TRBD2. The CDR3 is 14 residues long. CDR1 and CDR2 from the germline V gene are SGHRS and YFSETQ. V lost 4 bases and J lost 6; bases outside the gene matches: 10. The CDR3 spells CASSLGAGEVEQYF. CDR3 bases: TGCGCCAGCAGCCTGGGCGCGGGAGAGGTCGAGCAGTACTTC.

This chain joins TRBV19 and TRBJ2-4; D is unclear. CDR3 length: 15 amino acids. V lost 5 bases, J lost 0 bases, and 11 bases lay in between. The germline V gene encodes CDR1 LNHDA and CDR2 SQIVND (reference sequence). CDR3: CASSLVALAKNIQYF. CDR3 coding DNA: TGTGCCAGTAGTCTCGTGGCCTTAGCCAAAAACATTCAGTACTTC. The variable domain in full, with the rest retrieved from reference TRBV19 and TRBJ2-4, is DGGITQSPKYLFRKEGQNVTLSCEQNLNHDAMYWYRQDPGQGLRLIYYSQIVNDFQKGDIAEGYSVSREKKESFPLTVTSAQKNPTAFYLCASSLVALAKNIQYFGAGTRLSVL.

V usage is TRBV5-1 and J usage is TRBJ2-7; 7 positions match TRBD2. The CDR3 consists of 14 residues. Germline V CDR1 and CDR2: SGHRS, YFSETQ. V lost 5 bases, J lost 2 bases, and 7 bases stayed unmatched. The CDR3 region has the DNA TGCGCCAGCAGGGAAGCGGGAATGCCCTACGAGCAGTACTTC. Amino acids: CASREAGMPYEQYF.

The CDR3 DNA reads TGTGCCAGCAGCTTCAATCAGGGTCTGTCGGAGACCCAGTACTTC. Translating it yields CASSFNQGLSETQYF. This rearrangement joins TRBV7-2 to TRBJ2-5, with a tentative D call TRBD1 (5 bases). Germline V lookup: CDR1 SGHTA, CDR2 FQGNSA. V dropped 3 bases and J dropped 5 bases, with 16 bases sitting between them. There are 15 residues in the CDR3.

This chain uses TRBV28 with TRBJ2-2; unclear D gene. Germline CDR1 reads MDHEN; CDR2 reads SYDVKM. The V gene lost 4 bases and the J gene lost 6 bases, with 12 bases spanning the gap. The CDR3 totals 14 residues. CDR3 DNA sequence: TGTGCCAGCAGTTCCCCGTATTGGGCCGGGGAGCTGTTTTTT. Its translation is CASSSPYWAGELFF.

V usage is TRBV6-5 and J usage is TRBJ2-6, with D tentatively TRBD1 (5 bases). V lost 7 bases to trimming and J lost 1 base, with 5 bases between them. The CDR3 runs to 13 residues. Germline V gene data show CDR1 as MNHEY and CDR2 as SVGAGI. The CDR3 coding sequence is TGTGCCAGCAAGGGGTCTGGGGCCAACGTCCTGACTTTC. It yields the protein CASKGSGANVLTF.

The rearrangement uses TRBV5-1 and TRBJ2-5; 12 bases match TRBD1. V shed 5 bases and J 4 bases; nucleotides not matched to a gene: 6. Germline CDR1 and CDR2: SGHRS and YFSETQ. The CDR3 sequence is 15 residues long. The CDR3 DNA is TGCGCCAGCAGGACCGGGACAGGGGGCGGAGAGACCCAGTACTTC. This sequence encodes CASRTGTGGGETQYF.